The clone carrying this T cell receptor (beta chain) was seen a handful of times. Its specificity is unknown. Trimming cost V 6 bases and J 4 bases; bases outside gene matches: 10. CDR3 length: 15 amino acids. Germline CDR1 is SEHNR and CDR2 is FQNEAQ (reference sequence). TCRdb re-called the reads with MiXCR, one entry per CDR3 protein. The table has roughly 630,000 distinct CDR3 sequences, approximately 24% seen once. The sample originates from a study of T cell repertoires in cytomegalovirus infection. Study background: Shared public TCR beta signatures pointed to both CMV infection and a matching HLA type.

Broader study findings: The response measured ex vivo was dominated by TCR beta clonotypes (HLA-C-restricted and CMV-specific).

The sample comprised CD8+ T cells from PBMCs. This receptor was taken from a human donor in good health (CMV status not recorded). Some clones in this sample may be carry-over from other donors' samples. The chain is built from TRBV7-9 and TRBJ1-2; 8 bases align to TRBD1. The CDR3 region is CASSSSGTGGYGYTF. In DNA form, the CDR3 reads TGTGCCAGCAGTTCCTCTGGGACAGGCGGCTATGGCTACACCTTC.